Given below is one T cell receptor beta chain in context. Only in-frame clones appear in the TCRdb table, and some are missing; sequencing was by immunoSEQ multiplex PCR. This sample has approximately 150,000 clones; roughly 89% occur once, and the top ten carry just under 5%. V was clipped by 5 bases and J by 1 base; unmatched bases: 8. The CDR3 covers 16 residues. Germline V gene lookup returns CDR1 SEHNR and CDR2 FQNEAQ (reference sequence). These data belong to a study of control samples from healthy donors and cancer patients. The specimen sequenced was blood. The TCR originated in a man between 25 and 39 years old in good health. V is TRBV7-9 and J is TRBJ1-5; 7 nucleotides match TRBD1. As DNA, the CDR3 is TGTGCCAGCAGCAAAGAGACAGGGATCAGCAATCAGCCCCAGCATTTT. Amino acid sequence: CASSKETGISNQPQHF.